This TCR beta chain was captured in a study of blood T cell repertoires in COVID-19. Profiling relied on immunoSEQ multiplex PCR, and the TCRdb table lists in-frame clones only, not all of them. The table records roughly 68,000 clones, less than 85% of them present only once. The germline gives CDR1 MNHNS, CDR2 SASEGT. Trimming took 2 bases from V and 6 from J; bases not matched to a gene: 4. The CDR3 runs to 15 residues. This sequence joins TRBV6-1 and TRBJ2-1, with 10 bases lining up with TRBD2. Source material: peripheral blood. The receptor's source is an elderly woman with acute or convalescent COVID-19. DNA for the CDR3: TGTGCCAGCAGTGAAAGGGTAGCGGGAGGCAATGAGCAGTTCTTC. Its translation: CASSERVAGGNEQFF.